A selection of T cell receptor beta chains follows, all from one sample in a study of blood T cell repertoires in COVID-19. Some clones are missing from TCRdb's copy, which holds only in-frame ones; the method was immunoSEQ multiplex PCR. The repertoire has over 85,000 clones, about 70% of them found once; the top ten carry about 7.1%. The material sequenced was peripheral blood. The receptors here all came from a woman aged 60-75 years with acute or convalescent COVID-19. The CDR3 runs from the conserved cysteine through the conserved F or W. The D gene is left open where the match is weak. For some rows the clone size is stated as once, few or many, or as a class when expanded; others skip it.

V gene: TRBV12-3/TRBV12-4
J gene: TRBJ1-2
D gene: .
clone size: .
CDR3 DNA: TGTGCCAGCAGTTCCCCATTAACTATGGGCTACACCTTC
CDR3 protein: CASSSPLTMGYTF

V gene: TRBV27
J gene: TRBJ1-2
D gene: .
clone size: .
CDR3 DNA: TGTGCCAGCAGTTTCTCAGGAAACTATGGCTACACCTTC
CDR3 protein: CASSFSGNYGYTF

V gene: TRBV29-1
J gene: TRBJ1-2
D gene: .
clone size: .
CDR3 DNA: TGCAGCGTTGATGCGGGTAACTATGGCTACACCTTC
CDR3 protein: CSVDAGNYGYTF

V gene: TRBV28
J gene: TRBJ1-2
D gene: .
clone size: .
CDR3 DNA: TGTGCCAGCGGGGGCGCAAACTATGGCTACACCTTC
CDR3 protein: CASGGANYGYTF

V gene: TRBV24-1
J gene: TRBJ1-5
D gene: TRBD1
clone size: .
CDR3 DNA: TGTGCCACCAGTGATTGCCCCATTGACAGGGGGAGTCTTAACCATCAGCCCCAGCATTTT
CDR3 protein: CATSDCPIDRGSLNHQPQHF

V gene: TRBV19
J gene: TRBJ1-5
D gene: .
clone size: .
CDR3 DNA: TGTGCCAGTAGTATGGCGCCAGGGTTGGTTTGGCCCCAGCATTTT
CDR3 protein: CASSMAPGLVWPQHF

V gene: TRBV4-1
J gene: TRBJ1-5
D gene: .
clone size: .
CDR3 DNA: TGCGCCAGCAGCTACTGCCGGGGACAAGGCATGAATCCAGGCAATCAGCCCCAGCATTTT
CDR3 protein: CASSYCRGQGMNPGNQPQHF

V gene: TRBV5-8
J gene: TRBJ2-1
D gene: TRBD2
clone size: few
CDR3 DNA: TGTGCCAGCAGCTTCCAGCGGGGGGGCCATGAGCAGTTCTTC
CDR3 protein: CASSFQRGGHEQFF

V gene: TRBV2
J gene: TRBJ1-6
D gene: .
clone size: .
CDR3 DNA: TGTGCCAGCAGTCCCTGGGCCGATAATTCACCCCTCCACTTT
CDR3 protein: CASSPWADNSPLHF

V gene: TRBV9
J gene: TRBJ1-1
D gene: .
clone size: once
CDR3 DNA: TGTGCCAGCAGCGGACAGATGAACACTGAAGCTTTCTTT
CDR3 protein: CASSGQMNTEAFF

V gene: TRBV28
J gene: TRBJ1-6
D gene: .
clone size: .
CDR3 DNA: TGTGCCAGCAACGAGCTAAATTCACCCCTCCACTTT
CDR3 protein: CASNELNSPLHF